The 29 T cell receptor beta chains below all came from one sample that was sequenced in a study of HIV-infected patients and healthy controls. TCRdb reprocessed the 5' RACE reads with MiXCR, giving one entry per CDR3 protein. The data hold around 67,000 distinct CDR3 sequences, with about a sixth observed a single time. The sequencing sample was made of CD4+ T cells from blood. These receptors came from a human donor in good health.

The chain has TRBV19 and TRBJ1-1; a weak D match, TRBD1 (6 bases). Trimming removed 3 bases from V and 9 bases from J, with 17 bases in between. Germline CDR1 is LNHDA and CDR2 is SQIVND (reference sequence). CDR3 size: 14 residues. CDR3 sequence reads: CASSILGDRDKAFF. As DNA, the CDR3 is TGTGCCAGTAGTATCTTAGGGGACCGGGACAAAGCTTTCTTT.

This chain uses TRBV6-6 with TRBJ2-2, with D perhaps TRBD1 (6 bases). CDR3 size: 15 residues. V was clipped by 10 bases and J by 0 bases, with 15 bases between them. Germline loops: CDR1 MNHNY, CDR2 SVGAGI (reference sequence). The CDR3 DNA follows: TGTGCCAACTCTCCCAGACAGGCGAACACCGGGGAGCTGTTTTTT. Translation gives CANSPRQANTGELFF.

V gene TRBV20-1 combines with J gene TRBJ1-5; 8 bases are shared with TRBD1. J lost 5 bases, V lost 0 bases, and 12 bases had no gene match. This CDR3 has 17 residues. Germline V gene sequence: CDR1 DFQATT, CDR2 SNEGSKA (reference sequence). Here the CDR3 reads CSARDPNPTGADQPQHF. The CDR3 DNA sequence: TGCAGTGCTAGAGATCCTAACCCGACAGGGGCGGATCAGCCCCAGCATTTT.

V and J are TRBV29-1 and TRBJ2-1; 12 positions match TRBD2. CDR1 SQVTM and CDR2 ANQGSEA come from the germline V gene. The CDR3 contains 15 residues. V lost 4 bases, J lost 3 bases, and 4 bases stayed unmatched. CDR3: CSVGRTSGIYNEQFF. In nucleotides, the CDR3 is TGCAGCGTTGGGAGGACTAGCGGGATCTACAATGAGCAGTTCTTC.

At least ten counts were recorded for this clonotype. The chain couples TRBV6-2 or TRBV6-3 to TRBJ1-5, with 8 bases aligning to TRBD1. Trimming at V came to 6 bases and at J to 6 bases, leaving 4 bases not matched to a gene. Per the germline V gene, CDR1 is MNHEY and CDR2 is SVGEGT. This CDR3 spans 13 amino acids. CDR3 bases: TGTGCCAGCAGCCTCACAGGGGGTCAGCCCCAGCATTTT. Translated, it gives CASSLTGGQPQHF.

V gene TRBV30 combines with J gene TRBJ2-7; D is perhaps TRBD2 (6 bases). CDR3 length: 14 residues. The V gene lost 3 bases and the J gene lost 3 bases, with 15 bases spanning the gap. CDR1 is GTSNPN and CDR2 is SVGIG in the germline V gene (reference sequence). CDR3 region: CAWSVRDGFYEQYF. The DNA of the CDR3 is TGTGCCTGGAGCGTGCGGGACGGGTTCTACGAGCAGTACTTC. The full variable domain, completed using reference TRBV30 and TRBJ2-7, is SQTIHQWPATLVQPVGSPLSLECTVEGTSNPNLYWYRQAAGRGLQLLFYSVGIGQISSEVPQNLSASRPQDRQFILSSKKLLLSDSGFYLCAWSVRDGFYEQYFGPGTRLTVT.

V and J are TRBV11-2 and TRBJ2-3, with 9 positions matching TRBD2. CDR3 length equals 14 residues. V lost 6 bases, J lost 1 base, and 2 bases stayed unmatched. Germline V gene data show CDR1 as SGHAT and CDR2 as FQNNGV. The CDR3 region has the DNA TGTGCCAGCAGGCGGACTAGCGGCACAGATACGCAGTATTTT. This encodes CASRRTSGTDTQYF.

This sequence joins TRBV29-1 and TRBJ2-1; D not resolved. The CDR3 has 13 amino acids. Germline CDR1 and CDR2: SQVTM and ANQGSEA. Between the trimmed V and J ends, which lost 5 bases and 0 bases, there was a span of 8 bases. CDR3 protein: CSVTINSYNEQFF. The CDR3 coding sequence is TGCAGCGTTACGATAAACTCCTACAATGAGCAGTTCTTC.

The genes are TRBV11-3 and TRBJ2-2; 7 bases fit TRBD2. The CDR3 loop spans 15 amino acids. CDR1 and CDR2 from the germline V gene are SGHNT and YENEEA. After removal of 3 bases from V and 7 bases from J, the junction contained 8 bases not matched to a gene. The chain's CDR3 is CASSFGGSLLGELFF. Written as DNA, the CDR3 is TGTGCCAGCAGCTTCGGGGGGTCCCTGCTCGGGGAGCTGTTTTTT.

The rearrangement uses TRBV7-2 and TRBJ2-5, with 10 nucleotides matching TRBD1. V was clipped by 4 bases and J by 5 bases; unmatched bases: 10. The CDR3 has 16 amino acids. Germline CDR1 and CDR2: SGHTA and FQGNSA. The CDR3 DNA sequence: TGTGCCAGCAGCTACGCGGGACAGGGGCAACGGGAGACCCAGTACTTC. Translated: CASSYAGQGQRETQYF. Full variable domain (outside the CDR3, taken from reference TRBV7-2 and TRBJ2-5): GAGVSQSPSNKVTEKGKDVELRCDPISGHTALYWYRQSLGQGLEFLIYFQGNSAPDKSGLPSDRFSAERTGGSVSTLTIQRTQQEDSAVYLCASSYAGQGQRETQYFGPGTRLLVL.

The genes are TRBV7-9 and TRBJ1-3; unclear D gene. CDR1 is SEHNR and CDR2 is FQNEAQ in the germline V gene (reference sequence). V dropped 2 bases and J dropped 4 bases, with 18 bases sitting between them. CDR3 length: 17 amino acids. CDR3 bases: TGTGCCAGCAGCTTATCAGTAGGAACTCTTTCGGGAAACACCATATATTTT. Amino acids: CASSLSVGTLSGNTIYF.

This clonotype was counted a few times. The chain joins TRBV6-2 or TRBV6-3 to TRBJ2-5; D remains unclear. V was pared by 1 base and J by 1 base, with 4 bases between. Germline V lookup: CDR1 MNHEY, CDR2 SVGEGT. The CDR3 has 13 residues. The CDR3 DNA reads TGTGCCAGCAGTTACTGGGCCCAAGAGACCCAGTACTTC. Protein sequence: CASSYWAQETQYF.

This clonotype has just a few counts. CDR3 DNA sequence: TGTGCCAGCAGTGACTCAAGTGCGTCCTATGGCTACACCTTC. This translates into CASSDSSASYGYTF. The chain couples TRBV6-4 to TRBJ1-2; D gene ambiguous. Germline CDR1 is MRHNA and CDR2 is SNTAGT. The CDR3 runs to 14 residues. Trimming pared 0 bases from V and 4 bases from J, leaving 9 bases between.

The rearrangement links TRBV21-1 to TRBJ2-6. TRBV21-1 is flagged as a pseudogene. The CDR3 consists of 19 residues. The CDR3 bases are TGTGCCAGCAGCAAAGTAGGCAGGCCTATGGACTCTGGGGCCAACGTCCTGACTTTC. This sequence encodes CASSKVGRPMDSGANVLTF.

This clonotype was seen only a few times. The chain has TRBV10-2 and TRBJ2-7, with 9 bases fitting TRBD2. The ends lost 7 bases at V and 6 bases at J; junction bases unmatched: 25. CDR1 and CDR2 from the germline V gene are WSHSY and SAAADI. The CDR3 consists of 19 residues. In DNA, the CDR3 is TGCGCCAGCACGAGAGGCGGGGGGGGCACCTCCCATTCACTGGTCGAGCAGTACTTC. It encodes CASTRGGGGTSHSLVEQYF.

The gene calls are TRBV7-2 and TRBJ1-2; perhaps TRBD1 as D (5 bases). Per germline, CDR1 SGHTA and CDR2 FQGNSA. This CDR3 spans 14 amino acids. Trimming shortened V by 2 bases and J by 9 bases, and 16 bases separated the two germline ends. The CDR3 DNA follows: TGTGCCAGCAGCTTATATCCAGGGAAGGATCGCTACACCTTC. Translation: CASSLYPGKDRYTF.

This clonotype was seen a few times. The J gene is TRBJ2-5, the V gene TRBV30; D is tentatively TRBD1 or TRBD2 (5 bases each). CDR3 length: 13 residues. The V end was cut by 0 bases, the J end by 4 bases, with 9 bases between. Germline V CDR1 and CDR2: GTSNPN, SVGIG (reference sequence). CDR3 sequence (DNA): TGTGCCTGGAGTGTACTTGGGACAGAGACCCAGTACTTC. The encoded protein is CAWSVLGTETQYF.

This clonotype was counted at least ten times. DNA for the CDR3: TGCGCCAGCAGCTTGGCTAGCTCCGATACCAACGTCCTGACTTTC. Encoded protein: CASSLASSDTNVLTF. V gene TRBV5-1 combines with J gene TRBJ2-6; D perhaps matches TRBD2 (5 bases). V lost 0 bases and J lost 8, with 12 bases in between. The germline V gene has CDR1 SGHRS and CDR2 YFSETQ. The CDR3 spans 15 residues.

This clonotype was counted between two and nine times. This chain links TRBV5-5 with TRBJ1-1; TRBD1 matches at 8 bases. This CDR3 spans 15 amino acids. V dropped 4 bases and J dropped 1; count of bases not matched to a gene: 6. Per germline, CDR1 SGHKS and CDR2 YYEKEE (reference sequence). The DNA of the CDR3 is TGTGCCAGCAGCACGAAACAGGGGGGGAACACTGAAGCTTTCTTT. Amino acids: CASSTKQGGNTEAFF.

This clonotype has a handful of counts. The chain carries TRBV25-1 and TRBJ2-7; TRBD1 or TRBD2 may be the D gene (6 bases each). Trimming took off 2 bases at V and 5 bases at J, with 16 bases between the two ends. Germline loops: CDR1 MGHDK, CDR2 SYGVNS. The CDR3 has 15 residues. CDR3 nucleotide sequence: TGTGCCAGCAGTGAACAGGGGCGGGGCCGGGACGAGCAGTACTTC. It yields the protein CASSEQGRGRDEQYF.

This clonotype was seen at least ten times. The rearrangement uses TRBV7-2 and TRBJ2-3, with D possibly TRBD2 on 6 matching bases. The CDR3 is made up of 14 amino acids. CDR1 and CDR2 (germline): SGHTA, FQGNSA. V was trimmed by 6 bases and J by 4 bases, leaving 14 bases between them. The CDR3 loop is CASRLTSGADTQYF. The CDR3 nucleotides are TGTGCCAGCAGGCTGACTAGTGGCGCAGATACGCAGTATTTT.

This sequence joins TRBV20-1 and TRBJ1-5; 9 positions match TRBD1. Germline lookup yields CDR1 DFQATT and CDR2 SNEGSKA (reference sequence). The V segment lost 4 bases and the J segment 4 bases; nucleotides outside the gene matches: 8. The CDR3 is 15 amino acids. The CDR3 protein is CSAITGGAWNQPQHF. CDR3 DNA: TGCAGTGCTATTACAGGGGGCGCTTGGAATCAGCCCCAGCATTTT.

This clonotype appeared a few times. The CDR3 bases are TGTGCCAGCAGTTTACGCGTGGCGGGCTCCTACAATGAGCAGTTCTTC. As protein: CASSLRVAGSYNEQFF. This chain connects TRBV12-3 or TRBV12-4 to TRBJ2-1, with D perhaps matching TRBD2 (5 bases). V was clipped by 2 bases and J by 0 bases, with 11 bases between them. This CDR3 has 16 amino acids.

This clonotype was recorded many times. The J gene is TRBJ1-5, the V gene TRBV19; a weak D match, TRBD1 (5 bases). CDR1 is LNHDA and CDR2 is SQIVND in the germline V gene (reference sequence). The CDR3 is 14 residues long. Trimming left V 6 bases short and J 2 bases short, with 11 bases between. DNA for the CDR3: TGTGCCAGTAGGGGGCCGGTGGGCAATCAGCCCCAGCATTTT. The encoded protein is CASRGPVGNQPQHF. Full variable domain (rest looked up from reference TRBV19 and TRBJ1-5): DGGITQSPKYLFRKEGQNVTLSCEQNLNHDAMYWYRQDPGQGLRLIYYSQIVNDFQKGDIAEGYSVSREKKESFPLTVTSAQKNPTAFYLCASRGPVGNQPQHFGDGTRLSIL.

This clonotype was picked up many times. The chain carries TRBV2 and TRBJ1-5; D is unclear. The ends were cut back, 8 bases at V and 6 bases at J, with 14 bases in the middle. The germline CDR1 and CDR2 sequences are SNHLY and FYNNEI. The CDR3 totals 13 residues. CDR3 coding DNA: TGTGCCAGCGGGTCTGGGCTGGGTCAGCCCCAGCATTTT. Amino acid sequence: CASGSGLGQPQHF.

The chain couples TRBV7-2 to TRBJ2-5; 9 positions agree with TRBD2. Germline-derived CDR1 and CDR2 are SGHTA and FQGNSA. J lost 1 base, V lost 4 bases, and 7 bases had no gene match. There are 16 residues in the CDR3. CDR3 sequence (DNA): TGTGCCAGCAGCTCCTATCTGACTAGCGGCCAAGAGACCCAGTACTTC. This encodes CASSSYLTSGQETQYF.

The table lists this clonotype with a few counts. The chain has TRBV20-1 and TRBJ1-1; D unclear. Trimming took off 7 bases at V and 6 bases at J, with 9 bases between the two ends. The CDR3 has 10 amino acids. Germline CDR1 reads DFQATT; CDR2 reads SNEGSKA (reference sequence). The CDR3 coding sequence is TGCAGTGGGGCCGACGCTGAAGCTTTCTTT. It is translated as CSGADAEAFF.

This clonotype was counted only a few times. The CDR3 nucleotides are TGTGCCAGCTGGAAACAGGGTACTAGCACAGATACGCAGTATTTT. Translation: CASWKQGTSTDTQYF. The genes are TRBV6-2 or TRBV6-3 and TRBJ2-3; D might be TRBD1 (6 bases). V lost 8 bases and J 0 bases, leaving 15 bases between the germline ends. The CDR3 sequence is 15 residues long. CDR1 is MNHEY and CDR2 is SVGEGT in the germline V gene.

This clonotype was detected many times. The rearrangement uses TRBV29-1 and TRBJ1-1; D not resolved. CDR1 and CDR2 from the germline V gene are SQVTM and ANQGSEA. The CDR3 length is 12 residues. Trimming shortened V by 4 bases and J by 1 base, and 7 bases separated the two germline ends. The CDR3 here is CSVGRGNTEAFF. DNA for the CDR3: TGCAGCGTTGGGAGAGGGAACACTGAAGCTTTCTTT.